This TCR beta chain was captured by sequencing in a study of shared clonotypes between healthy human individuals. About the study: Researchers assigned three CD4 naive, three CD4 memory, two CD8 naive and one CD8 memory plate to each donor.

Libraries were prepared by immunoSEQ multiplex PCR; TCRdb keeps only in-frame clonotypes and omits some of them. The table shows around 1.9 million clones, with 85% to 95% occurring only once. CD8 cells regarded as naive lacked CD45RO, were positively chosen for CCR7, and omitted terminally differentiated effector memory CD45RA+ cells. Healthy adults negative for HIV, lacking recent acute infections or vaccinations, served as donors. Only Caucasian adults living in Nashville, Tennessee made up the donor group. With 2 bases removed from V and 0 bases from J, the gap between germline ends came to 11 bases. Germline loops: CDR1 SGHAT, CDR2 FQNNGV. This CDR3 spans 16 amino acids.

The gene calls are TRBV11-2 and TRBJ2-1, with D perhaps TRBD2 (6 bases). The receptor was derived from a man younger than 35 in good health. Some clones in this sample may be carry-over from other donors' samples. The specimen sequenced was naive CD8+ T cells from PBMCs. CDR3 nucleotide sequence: TGTGCCAGCAGCTTATCCCCCGGGAGCTCCTACAATGAGCAGTTCTTC. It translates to CASSLSPGSSYNEQFF.